This T cell receptor beta chain was observed in a study of blood T cell repertoires in COVID-19. Overall study context: COVID-19 samples, acute and convalescent, were from the United States, Italy and Spain. Nucleic acid was either cDNA or gDNA, and it came from T cells, B-cell-depleted T cells, or PBMCs.

Original methodology: Scientists estimated how many nucleated cells there were by amplifying reference gene primers. Libraries were prepared by immunoSEQ multiplex PCR; TCRdb keeps only in-frame clonotypes and omits some of them. Clone size and the V and J calls come from that table; the DNA yielded D and trimming. The table includes 300,000 or so clones, around 86% detected once. Germline V lookup: CDR1 SGDLS, CDR2 YYNGEE. The V end lost 0 bases, the J end lost 2 bases, and 13 bases lay between the germline ends. The CDR3 spans 16 residues. The source material was peripheral blood. The clonotype originates from a woman aged 45 to 65 with acute or convalescent COVID-19. V is TRBV9 and J is TRBJ2-3; D is perhaps TRBD1 (5 bases). CDR3 loop: CASSVEAGWSTDTQYF. The CDR3 DNA reads TGTGCCAGCAGCGTAGAGGCAGGGTGGTCCACAGATACGCAGTATTTT.